Listed below are T cell receptor beta chains from one sample, sequenced in a study of T-cell memory formation after mild COVID-19. One entry per CDR3 protein, called by TCRdb with MiXCR from the 5' RACE reads. Among 180,000 or so distinct CDR3 sequences, roughly 11% were seen once, and the ten largest hold more than 3.5%. Material: PBMCs or a T cell subset sorted from them (not recorded which). The receptors shown here come from a man aged 18-30 years who had mild COVID-19 (a few samples of this study predate the infection). Cell type and time point are not known. CDR3s include the opening cysteine and the closing phenylalanine or tryptophan. Each record gives: V gene, clone size, D gene, J gene, CDR3 DNA, CDR3 protein. The D gene is left open where the match is weak. Size values are once, few and many counts, or a class for expanded clones, and some rows have none.

V: TRBV21-1; size: NA; D: NA; J: TRBJ2-3; DNA: TGTGCCAGCAGCAAAAGGACAATGGACACAGATACGCAGTATTTT; CDR3: CASSKRTMDTDTQYF
V: TRBV25-1; size: few; D: NA; J: TRBJ2-5; DNA: TGTGCCAGCAGTGAATTTAAGGGGGGTTGGTTGACCCAGTACTTC; CDR3: CASSEFKGGWLTQYF
V: TRBV7-2; size: many; D: NA; J: TRBJ1-5; DNA: TGTGCCAGCAGCTGGTATCGCGTTAGCAATCAGCCCCAGCATTTT; CDR3: CASSWYRVSNQPQHF
V: TRBV7-3; size: many; D: NA; J: TRBJ2-3; DNA: TGTGCCAGCAGCTTTATTGCAGGGTCCACAGATACGCAGTATTTT; CDR3: CASSFIAGSTDTQYF
V: TRBV7-3; size: NA; D: TRBD1; J: TRBJ1-1; DNA: TGTGCCAGCAGCTTACAGGGGGGGAGGAACACTGAAGCTTTCTTT; CDR3: CASSLQGGRNTEAFF
V: TRBV25-1; size: few; D: NA; J: TRBJ1-2; DNA: TGTGCCAGCAGACCCCGAGGGGGGGAATCCTTCTATGGCTACACCTTC; CDR3: CASRPRGGESFYGYTF
V: TRBV7-9; size: NA; D: NA; J: TRBJ2-2; DNA: TGTGCCAGCAGCTTAGATAGGTCCGGGGAGCTGTTTTTT; CDR3: CASSLDRSGELFF
V: TRBV6-2/TRBV6-3; size: few; D: NA; J: TRBJ1-5; DNA: TGTGCCAGCAGTTACTCGACTTACCAGCCCCAGCATTTT; CDR3: CASSYSTYQPQHF
V: TRBV12-3/TRBV12-4; size: few; D: NA; J: TRBJ2-3; DNA: TGTGCCAGCAGTTTAGGGGCAGGGCCGGGAGATACGCAGTATTTT; CDR3: CASSLGAGPGDTQYF
V: TRBV6-2/TRBV6-3; size: few; D: NA; J: TRBJ2-7; DNA: TGTGCCAGCAAAGTTTTTCCGGGACCATACGAGCAGTACTTC; CDR3: CASKVFPGPYEQYF
V: TRBV20-1; size: few; D: TRBD1; J: TRBJ1-1; DNA: TGCAGTGCTAGAGATCGGGGACAGGGGGCTTTCTTT; CDR3: CSARDRGQGAFF
V: TRBV7-9; size: NA; D: NA; J: TRBJ1-2; DNA: TGTGCCAGCAGCTTCTTCCAGAATTATGGCTACACCTTC; CDR3: CASSFFQNYGYTF
V: TRBV12-3/TRBV12-4; size: few; D: NA; J: TRBJ2-3; DNA: TGTGCCAGCAAGTACAGGGCCCTCACAGATACGCAGTATTTT; CDR3: CASKYRALTDTQYF
V: TRBV4-1; size: few; D: TRBD2; J: TRBJ2-5; DNA: TGCGCCAGCAGCCAAGGAGCGGGGGGCCGGAGGACCCAGTACTTC; CDR3: CASSQGAGGRRTQYF
V: TRBV6-5; size: NA; D: NA; J: TRBJ1-1; DNA: TGTGCCAGCATCCCGACACGATGGACCACTGAAGCTTTCTTT; CDR3: CASIPTRWTTEAFF
V: TRBV7-2; size: NA; D: TRBD1; J: TRBJ1-5; DNA: TGTGCCAGCAGCTTAGTAGTCAGGGGGGGCCAGCCCCAGCATTTT; CDR3: CASSLVVRGGQPQHF
V: TRBV20-1; size: few; D: TRBD1; J: TRBJ2-3; DNA: TGCAGTGCTAAATCCTGGGCAGGACAGGGGGCAACAGATACGCAGTATTTT; CDR3: CSAKSWAGQGATDTQYF
V: TRBV6-2/TRBV6-3; size: NA; D: NA; J: TRBJ2-5; DNA: TGTGCCAGCAGTCGTCCGACAGGGACGGGGGAAGAGACCCAGTACTTC; CDR3: CASSRPTGTGEETQYF
V: TRBV10-3; size: few; D: NA; J: TRBJ2-2; DNA: TGTGCCATCAGTGCCGGGACATCGAACACCGGGGAGCTGTTTTTT; CDR3: CAISAGTSNTGELFF
V: TRBV6-2/TRBV6-3; size: NA; D: TRBD2; J: TRBJ2-2; DNA: TGTGCCAGCAGTGCCCTCGGGACGGGGGGTACCGGGGAGCTGTTTTTT; CDR3: CASSALGTGGTGELFF
V: TRBV28; size: few; D: TRBD2; J: TRBJ2-1; DNA: TGTGCCAGCAGACTAGCGGGGGGGCAAGGTGAGCAGTTCTTC; CDR3: CASRLAGGQGEQFF
V: TRBV6-6; size: few; D: NA; J: TRBJ1-5; DNA: TGTGCCAGCAGGCAGGACTTGACGGTCCAGCCCCAGCATTTT; CDR3: CASRQDLTVQPQHF
V: TRBV2; size: many; D: TRBD1; J: TRBJ1-1; DNA: TGTGCCAGCAACGGCGGCGCGGGACAGGGGGACGGCACTGAAGCTTTCTTT; CDR3: CASNGGAGQGDGTEAFF